Sequencing of this T cell receptor (beta chain) was carried out in a study of persistence of HIV-infected CD4 T cells. Whole-study context: The sample holds CD4+ T cells responsive to CMV or HIV-1 Gag.

The stimulus was an HIV-1 Gag 15-mer peptide pool, 0.9 to 1 ug/peptide/mL. Sorted nonresponding memory CD4+ T cells were CD40L-negative, CD69-negative, CD45RO-high. Suppressive ART was started during chronic HIV-1 infection in these adults. Details on this clone: The antigen is not known.

Losses at the gene ends were 7 bases for V and 1 base for J; bases not matched to a gene: 4. CDR1 SNHLY and CDR2 FYNNEI come from the germline V gene. This CDR3 is built from 15 residues. The immunoSEQ assay was version 4, run in survey mode. This table comes from immunoSEQ multiplex PCR, and its TCRdb copy is limited to in-frame clones, with some not included. Among about 36,000 clones, around 85% were seen once, and the ten largest hold 5.4%. This sequence was found in an adult with HIV. The donor label of this sample is uncertain. The chain links TRBV2 to TRBJ2-3; 11 bases agree with TRBD2. Specimen: cultured CD4+ T cells from PBMCs, collected from a patient who received antiretroviral therapy. The CDR3 here is CASTQLAGGTDTQYF. In DNA, the CDR3 is TGTGCCAGCACTCAACTAGCGGGAGGCACAGATACGCAGTATTTT.